The 9 T cell receptor beta chains listed next were all sequenced from one sample in a study of regulatory T cells in long-lasting Graves disease. Indicated time point: persistent/refractory GD, antithyroid drugs over 5 years with positive TRAb. TCR sequences were obtained from RNA taken from PBMCs. CDR3 regions were amplified by Arm-PCR using iRepertoire HTBI primers to build TCR beta libraries. TCRdb independently ran MiXCR on the multiplex PCR reads; one entry per CDR3 protein. Among under 500,000 distinct CDR3 sequences, under 25% were seen once, and the ten largest hold roughly 8%. The material was peripheral blood mononuclear cells (PBMCs), obtained when the disease was refractory, from a patient treated with antithyroid drugs. Source of these receptors: a female donor with Graves disease.

V is TRBV4-1 and J is TRBJ2-7, with D uncertain. The CDR3 loop spans 15 amino acids. Deletions cut 0 bases from V and 1 base from J, with 10 bases between. Germline CDR1 reads MGHRA; CDR2 reads YSYEKL. The CDR3: CASSQDVRSSYEQYF. CDR3 nucleotides: TGCGCCAGCAGCCAAGATGTGAGGTCATCCTACGAGCAGTACTTC.

This rearrangement joins TRBV3-1 to TRBJ2-7; D perhaps matches TRBD2 (6 bases). This CDR3 region has 18 residues. The germline V gene has CDR1 LGHDT and CDR2 YNNKEL (reference sequence). The V and J ends lost 5 bases and 1 base respectively, with 24 bases between them. The CDR3: CASSAHHPLAGPSYEQYF. CDR3 bases: TGTGCCAGCAGCGCCCACCACCCTCTGGCGGGGCCGTCCTACGAGCAGTACTTC.

This clonotype was counted a few times. The rearrangement joins TRBV18 to TRBJ2-5; TRBD1 matches at 7 bases. V trimming: 2 bases; J trimming: 2 bases; junction bases outside the gene matches: 2. The CDR3 is 14 residues long. Germline V gene data show CDR1 as KGHSH and CDR2 as LQKENI. The CDR3: CASSPGTEQETQYF. CDR3 nucleotides: TGTGCCAGCTCACCAGGGACAGAACAAGAGACCCAGTACTTC.

This clonotype has at least ten counts. The chain is built from TRBV10-3 and TRBJ1-1; 8 nucleotides line up with TRBD1. V gave up 10 bases and J gave up 0 bases; unmatched junction bases: 10. Germline CDR1 reads ENHRY; CDR2 reads SYGVKD. The CDR3 has 15 amino acids. CDR3 DNA sequence: TGTGCCACCAGGACAGGGACAAAGTTGAACACTGAAGCTTTCTTT. This translates into CATRTGTKLNTEAFF.

This clonotype showed up just a few times. The chain joins TRBV19 to TRBJ2-7; 8 bases map to TRBD2. Per germline, CDR1 LNHDA and CDR2 SQIVND (reference sequence). The J segment lost 4 bases and the V segment lost 8 bases, leaving 7 bases of the junction unmatched. CDR3 size: 13 residues. CDR3 in amino acids: CASHDGGRYEQYF. The CDR3 DNA follows: TGTGCCAGTCACGACGGCGGGAGGTACGAGCAGTACTTC.

The CDR3 is CASSYANGYEAFF. The CDR3 nucleotides read TGTGCCAGCAGTTACGCGAACGGATATGAAGCTTTCTTT. This chain connects TRBV6-5 to TRBJ1-1; no firm D call. The CDR3 consists of 13 residues. In germline, CDR1 is MNHEY, CDR2 SVGAGI. V lost 2 bases, J lost 7 bases, and 11 bases lay in between.

The chain carries TRBV7-3 and TRBJ2-3; 7 bases are a match to TRBD2. This CDR3 has 13 residues. The germline CDR1 and CDR2 sequences are SGHTA and FQGTGA. V lost 5 bases and J lost 2; bases outside the gene matches: 1. DNA of the CDR3: TGTGCCAGCAGCCGACTAGCCACAGATACGCAGTATTTT. Encoded protein: CASSRLATDTQYF.

Ten or more counts support this clonotype. The CDR3 DNA is TGTGCCAGCAGCTCATTGCGGACTAGCGCCTTAAAAAACATTCAGTACTTC. It is translated as CASSSLRTSALKNIQYF. This sequence joins TRBV11-2 and TRBJ2-4; 9 bases align to TRBD2. In germline, CDR1 is SGHAT, CDR2 FQNNGV. This CDR3 region has 17 residues. The J segment lost 4 bases and the V segment lost 4 bases, leaving 11 bases of the junction unmatched.

This clonotype has ten or more counts. The genes are TRBV7-9 and TRBJ2-7, with D perhaps being TRBD1 or TRBD2 (5 bases each). Trimming took off 4 bases at V and 10 bases at J, with 17 bases between the two ends. This CDR3 has 13 amino acids. The V gene's germline CDR1 is SEHNR and CDR2 FQNEAQ (reference sequence). The CDR3 coding sequence is TGTGCCAGCAGCTCCCGGGACCGCGCGGCCCAGTACTTC. Its translation is CASSSRDRAAQYF.